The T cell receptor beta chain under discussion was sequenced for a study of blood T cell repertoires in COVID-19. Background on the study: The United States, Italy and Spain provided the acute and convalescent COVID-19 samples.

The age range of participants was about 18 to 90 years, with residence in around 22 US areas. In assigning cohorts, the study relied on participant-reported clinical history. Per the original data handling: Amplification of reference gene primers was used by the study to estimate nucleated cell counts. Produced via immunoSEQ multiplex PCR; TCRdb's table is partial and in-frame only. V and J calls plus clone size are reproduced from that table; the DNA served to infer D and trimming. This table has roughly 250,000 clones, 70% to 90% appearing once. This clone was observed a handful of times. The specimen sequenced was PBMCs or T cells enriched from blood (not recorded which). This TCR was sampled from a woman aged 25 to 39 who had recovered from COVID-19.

This CDR3 is CAWEAPKTGRGNQPQHF. DNA for the CDR3: TGTGCCTGGGAAGCCCCTAAGACAGGTAGGGGCAATCAGCCCCAGCATTTT. This chain joins TRBV30 and TRBJ1-5; a possible D gene is TRBD1 (6 bases). The germline CDR1 and CDR2 sequences are GTSNPN and SVGIG (reference sequence). Trimming removed 5 bases from V and 2 bases from J, with 22 bases in between. The CDR3 runs 17 residues.